The following is a TCR beta chain sequence with its context. The antigen it recognizes is unknown. No much larger clone is present one base from it, and per-base qualities are unavailable. The same CDR3 arises from other DNA sequences in this sample as well. This entry comes from a study of shared clonotypes between healthy human individuals (dated by TCRdb to 2020 to 2021). Study-level background: Three men and a couple of women, aged 18 to 49 years, made up the cohort. Blood TCR repertoires of roughly 5 healthy adults were deeply sequenced to estimate repertoire size and the extent of clonotype sharing between individuals. Per donor, leukapheresis produced somewhere between about 0.85 and 8.9 billion PBMCs. Libraries were prepared and TCR repertoires were sequenced by different laboratories using diverse techniques, in order to increase sequencing depth and limit assay-specific biases. Per donor, three plates each were used for CD4 naive and CD4 memory, two for CD8 naive, and one for CD8 memory.

Unmatched junction bases come to 1, with V trimmed by 1 base and J by 2 bases. Per the germline V gene, SGHTA is the CDR1 and FQGNSA is the CDR2. The CDR3 sequence holds 15 residues, the cysteine and phenylalanine included. This entry keeps only the CDR3 DNA: 45 bases, framed from base 1. What the work shows at the level of the full study, not this receptor alone: Larger estimated clonotype richness was generally found for naive subsets than for memory subsets. Higher generation probabilities were observed for clonotypes shared by all four sorted-subset donors than for non-shared clonotypes. The genetic and exposure-history diversity represented was limited by the small number of donors. When four donors were compared, the shared fraction of clonotypes was roughly 4.8% for naive CD4, 3.5% to 4% for naive CD8, roughly 2.5% for memory CD4, and 0.4% for memory CD8. Incomplete sequencing was indicated by rarefaction of sorted-subset datasets, despite the large sequencing depth. Only blood was sampled, and tissue TCR repertoires likely differ from those in blood. Based on pairwise subsampling, the degree of clonotype sharing among donors was expected to be affected by sequencing depth.

Using the deep immunoSEQ assay, TCR CDR3 regions were amplified from genomic DNA by multiplex PCR. Genomic DNA extracted from each cell subset was distributed evenly over all wells of several immunoSEQ 96-well plates, and each plate served as one replicate. For sorted subsets, roughly 190 ng of genomic DNA, equivalent to about 30,000 T cell genomes, went into each replicate PCR. The purified libraries were quantified using a Qubit 3.0 fluorometer, sized with a Bioanalyzer 2100, and then quantified again using the KAPA Library Quantification kit. Each immunoSEQ 96-well plate was sequenced on its own single-read 150-cycle Illumina NextSeq 550 flow cell. Concerning the study's data processing: Because only junctional sequences without quality scores were contained in the immunoSEQ output, filtering matching that applied to full-length reads could not be performed. To assign V/J genes and CDR3, sequences were annotated against IMGT germline references using PyIR, a Python wrapper for IgBLAST v1.9. Reads were filtered out if the reads had weak V/J assignments (E-value above 1e-6), no CDR3, stop codons, out-of-frame junctions, or ambiguous translated residues. A V3J clonotype was defined by an identical inferred V gene, J gene, and CDR3 amino acid sequence. To compute the percentage overlap between repertoires, the number of shared unique clonotypes was divided by the size of the smaller repertoire. Richness of each repertoire was evaluated using RTK rarefaction, the Chao1 estimator, and Recon v2.1 estimates of unobserved clonotypes. Generation probabilities for all TCRbeta clonotypes obtained by the gDNA method from a handful of donors were computed using OLGA. The source is immuneACCESS, and TCRdb retained only in-frame sequences with V and J called. Part of the clones is not carried over; for the studies checked, unresolved V genes explain less than half of this, and the remainder is unexplained. That table supplies the V and J calls and clone size; D and trimming were determined from the DNA. The sample contains 1.6 million or so clones, approximately 96% of them found a single time. Roughly 1.2% of the sample is held by the ten biggest clonotypes.

Donors were healthy HIV-negative adults with no recently reported acute infections or vaccinations. Every donor was a Caucasian adult living in Nashville, Tennessee, USA. CD4+ T cells were enriched by magnetic negative selection; naive cells were then positively selected on CD45RA, and the negative fraction formed the memory subset. Blood was obtained by leukapheresis, after which PBMCs were separated by Ficoll-Histopaque density gradient centrifugation and cryopreserved in liquid nitrogen vapor phase. Purity and quantity of every magnetically sorted T cell population were checked by analytical flow cytometry. Genomic DNA was isolated from every sorted fraction and measured by UV absorbance on a Nanodrop 2000c.

The sequencing sample was made of naive CD4+ T cells sorted from blood. According to the study, the label for this sample's cell subset or site signals: CD45RA+ positively selected. The rearranged chain carries TRBV7-2 and TRBJ2-3, with TRBD2 matching 9 junction bases. The TCR originated in a man aged 30-40 years in good health. The encoded CDR3 is CASSLVAGDTDTQYF. The DNA sequence follows: TGTGCCAGCAGCTTAGTAGCGGGAGACACAGATACGCAGTATTTT.